This T cell receptor beta chain appears in the sequencing data of a study of TIL therapy for anti-PD-1-resistant metastatic lung cancer. Whole-study results and caveats: Patients were highly selected, enriched for treatment-naive, never-smoker and oncogene-addicted cases.

Time point specified: pre-treatment sample, taken before nivolumab and TIL therapy. Most excised metastases sampled were pleural nodules or supraclavicular lymph nodes. Germline CDR1 is DFQATT and CDR2 is SNEGSKA (reference sequence). The length of the CDR3 is 13 residues. The V end was cut by 3 bases, the J end by 3 bases, with 9 bases between. With respect to this clone: Its target is unknown.

This was the immunoSEQ v3 assay. Produced via immunoSEQ multiplex PCR; TCRdb's table is partial and in-frame only. The repertoire holds 95,000 or so clones, with roughly two thirds as singletons. The source is a person between 25 and 80 years old with non-small cell lung cancer. Sample: tumor tissue, taken at baseline. The rearrangement links TRBV20-1 to TRBJ2-4; no definite D call. The DNA of the CDR3 is TGCAGTGCTAGTGGTCTCTTCAAAAACATTCAGTACTTC. Its translation: CSASGLFKNIQYF.